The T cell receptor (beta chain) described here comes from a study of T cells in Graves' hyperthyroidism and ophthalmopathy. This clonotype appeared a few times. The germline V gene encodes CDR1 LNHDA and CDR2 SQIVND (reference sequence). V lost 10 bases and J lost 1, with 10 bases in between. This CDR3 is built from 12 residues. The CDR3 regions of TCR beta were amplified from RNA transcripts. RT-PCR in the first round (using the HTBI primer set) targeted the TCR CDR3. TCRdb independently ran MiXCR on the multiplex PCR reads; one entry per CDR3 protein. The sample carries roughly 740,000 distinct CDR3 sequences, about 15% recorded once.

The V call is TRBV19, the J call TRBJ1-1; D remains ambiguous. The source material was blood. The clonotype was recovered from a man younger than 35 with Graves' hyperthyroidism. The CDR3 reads CATRSGNTEAFF. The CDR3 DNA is TGTGCCACTAGGTCAGGGAACACTGAAGCTTTCTTT.